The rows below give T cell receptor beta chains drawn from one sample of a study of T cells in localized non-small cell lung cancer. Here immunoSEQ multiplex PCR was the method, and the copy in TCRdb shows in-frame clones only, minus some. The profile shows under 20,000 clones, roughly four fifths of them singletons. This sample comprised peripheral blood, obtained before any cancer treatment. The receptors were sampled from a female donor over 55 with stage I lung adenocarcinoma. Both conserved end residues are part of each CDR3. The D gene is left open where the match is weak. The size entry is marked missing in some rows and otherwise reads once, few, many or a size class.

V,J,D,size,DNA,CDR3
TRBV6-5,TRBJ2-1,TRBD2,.,TGTGCCAGCAGTTACGGGGGGGACTACAATGAGCAGTTCTTC,CASSYGGDYNEQFF
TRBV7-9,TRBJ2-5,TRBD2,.,TGTGCCAGCAGCCCTCCCACTAGCGGGGGGCTGCCCCAGTACTTC,CASSPPTSGGLPQYF
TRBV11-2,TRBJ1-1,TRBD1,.,TGTGCCAGCAGCTCCCAGGGGGGGCTAGTGGCTTTCTTT,CASSSQGGLVAFF
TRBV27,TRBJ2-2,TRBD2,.,TGTGCCAGCAGCCCCCTAGCGGGGGCGACCGGGGAGCTGTTTTTT,CASSPLAGATGELFF
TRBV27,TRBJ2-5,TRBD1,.,TGTGCCAGCAGTTCGACAGGGGTTGTTGAGACCCAGTACTTC,CASSSTGVVETQYF
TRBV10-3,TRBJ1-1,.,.,TGTGCCATCAGGGACACAAGGAGGGGGACTGAAGCTTTCTTT,CAIRDTRRGTEAFF
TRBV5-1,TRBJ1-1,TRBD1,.,TGCGCCAGCAGCGGAATGGGACAGGGGAGCACTGAAGCTTTCTTT,CASSGMGQGSTEAFF
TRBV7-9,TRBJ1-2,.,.,TGTGCCAGCAGCTCTAACATGGATGGCTACACCTTC,CASSSNMDGYTF
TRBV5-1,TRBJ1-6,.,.,TGCGCCAGCAGCTTGGAGGCCAGTAGTAATTCACCCCTCCACTTT,CASSLEASSNSPLHF
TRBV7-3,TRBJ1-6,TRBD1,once,TGTGCCAGCAGCTTATACGGGGGACAGGTTTCACCCCTCCACTTT,CASSLYGGQVSPLHF
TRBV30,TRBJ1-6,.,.,TGTGCCTGGAGTGTGCTTGGGGGAGGGTCACCCCTCCACTTT,CAWSVLGGGSPLHF
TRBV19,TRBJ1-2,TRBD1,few,TGTGCCAGTAGGGGACAGGGGAACTATGGCTACACCTTC,CASRGQGNYGYTF
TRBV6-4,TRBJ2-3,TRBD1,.,TGTGCCAGCAGCCCAGGACAGGGTCGGTTAGATACGCAGTATTTT,CASSPGQGRLDTQYF
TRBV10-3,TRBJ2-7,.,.,TGTGCCATCTTAGGTTCGAAGGGCGAGCAGTACTTC,CAILGSKGEQYF
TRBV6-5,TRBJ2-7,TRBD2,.,TGTGCCAGCAGGGGTTTAGCGGGGGGGCAAAACGAGCAGTACTTC,CASRGLAGGQNEQYF
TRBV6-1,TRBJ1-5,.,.,TGTGCCAGCAGTGAAAGGCCTCCGGGGGGCAATCAGCCCCAGCATTTT,CASSERPPGGNQPQHF
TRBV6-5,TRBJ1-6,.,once,TGTGCCAGCAGTTACTCGAGGGTAAGGGGTGATTCACCCCTCCACTTT,CASSYSRVRGDSPLHF
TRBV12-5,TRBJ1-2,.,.,TGTGCTAGTGCTCGGGACGAGGGCTACACCTTC,CASARDEGYTF
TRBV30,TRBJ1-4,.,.,TGTGCCTGGACCGGAGGGGGGGGTCTTGGGGAAAAACTGTTTTTT,CAWTGGGGLGEKLFF
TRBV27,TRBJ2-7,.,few,TGTGCCAGCAGTTTATCTCCGCTGGGCTCCTACGAGCAGTACTTC,CASSLSPLGSYEQYF
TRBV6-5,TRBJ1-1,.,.,TGTGCCAGCAGTTACGGAGTGGTGACTGAAGCTTTCTTT,CASSYGVVTEAFF
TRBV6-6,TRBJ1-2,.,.,TGTGCCAGCACCTCTCAGTTCGGGGGGCTCGGCTACACCTTC,CASTSQFGGLGYTF
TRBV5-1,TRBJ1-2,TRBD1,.,TGCGCCAGCAGCACCGGGACAGGGAACTATGGCTACACCTTC,CASSTGTGNYGYTF
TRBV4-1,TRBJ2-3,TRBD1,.,TGCGCCAGCAGCCAGGACCGGGACAGGGTAGGAGATACGCAGTATTTT,CASSQDRDRVGDTQYF